The 22 T cell receptor beta chains below come from one sample, sequenced in a study of cytomegalovirus exposure and HLA in healthy donors. The method was immunoSEQ multiplex PCR; TCRdb's version includes in-frame clones alone and lacks a portion of them. The sample shows around 300,000 clones, 88% of them seen only once. The source material was PBMCs. The source is a young man in good health and CMV-seronegative.

The CDR3: CASSYRDTNYEQYF. The CDR3 DNA follows: TGTGCCAGCAGTTACCGGGACACCAACTACGAGCAGTACTTC. The chain employs TRBV6-5 and TRBJ2-7; perhaps TRBD1 as D (6 bases). V was cut by 2 bases and J by 3 bases, with 11 bases left in between. The CDR3 consists of 14 residues. Germline V gives CDR1 MNHEY, CDR2 SVGAGI.

V gene TRBV2 combines with J gene TRBJ2-1; TRBD2 agrees at 11 bases. The CDR3 loop spans 16 amino acids. The trim removed 1 base at V and 4 bases at J, leaving 3 bases unmatched. Germline values: CDR1 SNHLY, CDR2 FYNNEI. The CDR3 loop is CASSEDLAGGYNEQFF. CDR3 nucleotide sequence: TGTGCCAGCAGTGAAGACTTAGCGGGGGGGTACAATGAGCAGTTCTTC.

The chain links TRBV10-3 to TRBJ1-1; TRBD1 is a possible D gene (6 bases). The CDR3 is 15 amino acids. V lost 0 bases to trimming and J lost 5 bases, with 13 bases between them. Germline CDR1 and CDR2: ENHRY and SYGVKD. In DNA form, the CDR3 reads TGTGCCATCAGTGAGTCGGGGGGGCCGAGGACTGAAGCTTTCTTT. It is translated as CAISESGGPRTEAFF.

The V and J genes are TRBV4-1 and TRBJ1-1; 7 bases map to TRBD1. Per germline, CDR1 MGHRA and CDR2 YSYEKL. Losses at the gene ends were 1 base for V and 6 bases for J; bases not matched to a gene: 8. The CDR3 is 15 residues long. In DNA, the CDR3 is TGCGCCAGCAGCCAAGGAATGGCGACAGGGTCTGAAGCTTTCTTT. It codes for CASSQGMATGSEAFF.

The genes are TRBV4-2 and TRBJ2-7; the match to TRBD2 covers 11 bases. The CDR3 runs to 16 residues. CDR1 LGHNA and CDR2 YNFKEQ come from the germline V gene. V lost 0 bases to trimming and J lost 2 bases; unmatched junction nucleotides: 3. This chain's CDR3 is CASSQDLTSGTYEQYF. The CDR3 nucleotides read TGTGCCAGCAGCCAAGATCTGACTAGCGGGACCTACGAGCAGTACTTC.

The chain couples TRBV4-2 to TRBJ2-3, with D hard to call. The CDR3 extends over 17 amino acids. From germline, CDR1 is LGHNA and CDR2 YNFKEQ. V was trimmed by 1 base and J by 0 bases, leaving 14 bases between them. CDR3 protein: CASSQVSFGTSTDTQYF. In DNA form, the CDR3 reads TGTGCCAGCAGCCAAGTGAGTTTTGGTACTAGCACAGATACGCAGTATTTT.

This clone was observed once. The rearrangement links TRBV4-3 to TRBJ2-7; the D gene is possibly TRBD1 (6 bases). V gave up 3 bases and J gave up 7 bases, with 13 bases separating them. The CDR3 extends over 13 amino acids. CDR1 and CDR2 from the germline V gene are LGHNA and YSLEER. The CDR3, as DNA: TGCGCCAGCAGCCAGGTCATGCAGGGGGAGCAGTACTTC. This sequence encodes CASSQVMQGEQYF.

The chain recombines TRBV6-1 with TRBJ1-5, with no clear D. Germline V CDR1 and CDR2: MNHNS, SASEGT. CDR3 length: 14 residues. The V end was cut by 7 bases, the J end by 0 bases, with 10 bases between. The CDR3 is CASTPLYSNQPQHF. Here the CDR3 DNA reads TGTGCCAGCACTCCCCTTTATAGCAATCAGCCCCAGCATTTT.

The rearrangement links TRBV7-2 to TRBJ1-6, with D perhaps matching TRBD1 (6 bases). CDR1 SGHTA and CDR2 FQGNSA come from the germline V gene. V was pared by 5 bases and J by 6 bases, with 14 bases between. The CDR3 has 15 amino acids. The CDR3 loop reads CASSQQGTANSPLHF. Here the CDR3 DNA reads TGTGCCAGCAGCCAACAGGGAACCGCTAATTCACCCCTCCACTTT. Combining the CDR3 with reference TRBV7-2 and TRBJ1-6 gives the whole variable domain GAGVSQSPSNKVTEKGKDVELRCDPISGHTALYWYRQSLGQGLEFLIYFQGNSAPDKSGLPSDRFSAERTGGSVSTLTIQRTQQEDSAVYLCASSQQGTANSPLHFGNGTRLTVT.

The V gene is TRBV5-6, the J gene TRBJ2-1; 7 bases fit TRBD1. With V trimmed by 4 bases and J by 3 bases, 7 bases remained unmatched. The CDR3 consists of 15 residues. Germline V gives CDR1 SGHDT, CDR2 YYEEEE. DNA of the CDR3: TGTGCCAGCAGCCAGAGACAGGGCCTCTACAATGAGCAGTTCTTC. Amino acid sequence: CASSQRQGLYNEQFF.

This clone was seen a single time. V is TRBV5-6 and J is TRBJ2-1; 14 bases map to TRBD2. Germline V gene lookup returns CDR1 SGHDT and CDR2 YYEEEE. CDR3 size: 19 residues. V was clipped by 3 bases and J by 0 bases; unmatched bases: 8. The CDR3 loop is CASSSPGTSGGTSYNEQFF. CDR3 in DNA: TGTGCCAGCAGCTCCCCCGGGACTAGCGGGGGCACCTCCTACAATGAGCAGTTCTTC.

The V call is TRBV12-5, the J call TRBJ2-1, with 7 bases matching TRBD1. Germline assignment: CDR1 LGHNT and CDR2 FRNRAP. V was clipped by 6 bases and J by 3 bases; unmatched bases: 2. The CDR3 runs to 13 residues. CDR3 amino acids: CASGRDSYNEQFF. The CDR3 nucleotides read TGTGCTAGTGGCAGGGACAGCTACAATGAGCAGTTCTTC.

The gene calls are TRBV5-4 and TRBJ2-7, with D possibly TRBD2 on 6 matching bases. Germline V gene lookup returns CDR1 SGHNT and CDR2 YYREEE (reference sequence). The CDR3 is 12 residues long. V lost 5 bases and J lost 6, with 12 bases in between. For the CDR3, the DNA is TGTGCCAGCAGTGACTCGGAGGGCGAGCAGTACTTC. The encoded protein is CASSDSEGEQYF. The full variable domain, with the rest looked up from reference TRBV5-4 and TRBJ2-7, is ETGVTQSPTHLIKTRGQQVTLRCSSQSGHNTVSWYQQALGQGPQFIFQYYREEENGRGNFPPRFSGLQFPNYSSELNVNALELDDSALYLCASSDSEGEQYFGPGTRLTVT.

The chain uses TRBV6-5 and TRBJ2-5; 9 bases match TRBD1. The J segment lost 0 bases and the V segment lost 5 bases, leaving 4 bases of the junction unmatched. The germline V gene encodes CDR1 MNHEY and CDR2 SVGAGI. The CDR3 totals 15 residues. CDR3: CASSLGTGYQETQYF. The CDR3 coding sequence is TGTGCCAGCAGTCTGGGGACAGGGTACCAAGAGACCCAGTACTTC.

The V gene is TRBV4-3, the J gene TRBJ1-5; TRBD1 aligns across 7 bases. This CDR3 is built from 15 residues. Per germline, CDR1 LGHNA and CDR2 YSLEER. J lost 6 bases, V lost 0 bases, and 5 bases had no gene match. The CDR3 nucleotides read TGCGCCAGCAGCCAAGATCCTTCAGGGGGTCAGCCCCAGCATTTT. It specifies CASSQDPSGGQPQHF.

The rearrangement joins TRBV5-6 to TRBJ2-7; D unclear. CDR1 is SGHDT, CDR2 YYEEEE, per germline. The CDR3 runs to 16 residues. V was clipped by 0 bases and J by 2 bases, with 15 bases between them. The CDR3 nucleotides are TGTGCCAGCAGCTTGGGGTTATTGCAGGCTCCCTACGAGCAGTACTTC. Protein: CASSLGLLQAPYEQYF.

The genes are TRBV19 and TRBJ2-7; D may be TRBD2 (6 bases). The CDR3 loop spans 17 amino acids. Germline CDR1 reads LNHDA; CDR2 reads SQIVND (reference sequence). Between the trimmed V and J ends, which lost 4 bases and 0 bases, there was a span of 19 bases. The CDR3 sequence is CASSRGLGGRSSYEQYF. For the CDR3, the DNA is TGTGCCAGTAGTAGGGGACTCGGCGGACGGAGCTCCTACGAGCAGTACTTC.

This clone was picked up one time. This chain uses TRBV6-5 with TRBJ2-7; 7 nucleotides align to TRBD2. V gave up 6 bases and J gave up 3 bases; unmatched junction bases: 8. Germline CDR1 reads MNHEY; CDR2 reads SVGAGI. The CDR3 loop spans 14 amino acids. CDR3 in amino acids: CASSTGGPHYEQYF. CDR3 coding DNA: TGTGCCAGCAGCACGGGGGGACCTCACTACGAGCAGTACTTC.

The chain couples TRBV10-3 to TRBJ2-4; D might be TRBD2 (6 bases). There are 15 residues in the CDR3. Germline-derived CDR1 and CDR2 are ENHRY and SYGVKD. The V gene lost 3 bases and the J gene lost 1 base, with 10 bases spanning the gap. The CDR3 protein is CAISDGSSAKNIQYF. The CDR3 DNA reads TGTGCCATCAGTGACGGGAGTTCGGCCAAAAACATTCAGTACTTC.

The V and J genes are TRBV12-5 and TRBJ2-7, with 9 bases that match TRBD1. Germline loops: CDR1 LGHNT, CDR2 FRNRAP. V lost 3 bases, J lost 4 bases, and 1 base stayed unmatched. CDR3 size: 13 residues. CDR3 protein: CASGFGQGYEQYF. The CDR3, as DNA: TGTGCTAGTGGTTTCGGACAGGGGTACGAGCAGTACTTC.

This chain joins TRBV7-7 and TRBJ2-3; 7 nucleotides match TRBD2. Germline V gene sequence: CDR1 SSHAT, CDR2 FNYEAQ (reference sequence). This CDR3 has 14 amino acids. Trimming removed 3 bases from V and 2 bases from J; junction bases left unmatched: 2. CDR3 in amino acids: CASSFAGDTDTQYF. CDR3 in DNA: TGTGCCAGCAGCTTCGCGGGGGACACAGATACGCAGTATTTT.

The rearrangement links TRBV28 to TRBJ1-6; D gene uncertain. There are 12 residues in the CDR3. Germline V lookup: CDR1 MDHEN, CDR2 SYDVKM. The V end was cut by 5 bases, the J end by 7 bases, with 6 bases between. The CDR3 protein is CASSPLNSPLHF. The CDR3 coding sequence is TGTGCCAGCAGTCCCTTGAATTCACCCCTCCACTTT.